Below are 21 T cell receptor beta chains sequenced from a single sample in a study of T-cell reconstitution after alpha-beta-depleted transplantation in children. Unique molecular identifiers were incorporated during preparation of the TCRbeta library. Each CDR3 protein is one row after TCRdb ran MiXCR on the PCR reads. Here the sample spans 25,000 to 30,000 distinct CDR3 sequences, 6.3% being singletons. Sequenced material: PBMCs, mostly from graft donor cells, taken 180 days after TCRalphabeta/CD19-depleted stem cell transplant. These receptors were obtained from a male patient between 10 and 17 years old who had a stem cell transplant for acute myeloid leukemia, so the T cells may come from the graft donor.

This clonotype has ten or more counts. The chain uses TRBV3-1 and TRBJ2-2; TRBD2 matches 7 bases. CDR3 length: 15 residues. Germline CDR1 is LGHDT and CDR2 is YNNKEL (reference sequence). With V trimmed by 2 bases and J by 7 bases, 7 bases remained unmatched. CDR3 amino acids: CASSQWGLKGGELFF. Written as DNA, the CDR3 is TGTGCCAGCAGCCAATGGGGACTAAAGGGCGGGGAGCTGTTTTTT.

This clonotype was found many times. The chain uses TRBV19 and TRBJ2-1; 9 bases map to TRBD2. Germline V lookup: CDR1 LNHDA, CDR2 SQIVND (reference sequence). This CDR3 comprises 17 residues. V was pared by 2 bases and J by 6 bases, with 11 bases of the junction left unmatched. The CDR3 sequence is CASSILRGGRAINEQFF. The CDR3 DNA reads TGTGCCAGTAGTATATTAAGAGGCGGGAGGGCCATCAATGAGCAGTTCTTC.

This clonotype was seen many times. This chain links TRBV12-3 or TRBV12-4 with TRBJ1-6; D is ambiguous. V lost 3 bases and J lost 10, with 13 bases in between. The CDR3 runs to 14 residues. This CDR3 reads CASSLEGTGSPLHF. For the CDR3, the DNA is TGTGCCAGCAGTTTGGAGGGCACGGGATCACCCCTCCACTTT.

This clonotype occurred many times. The CDR3 region is CASSWQGTDTQYF. The DNA of the CDR3 is TGTGCCAGCAGCTGGCAGGGCACAGATACGCAGTATTTT. The chain couples TRBV7-2 to TRBJ2-3; D ambiguous. V was cut by 4 bases and J by 1 base, with 6 bases left in between. The CDR3 has 13 residues. Per the germline V gene, CDR1 is SGHTA and CDR2 is FQGNSA.

This clonotype was counted at least ten times. The chain uses TRBV29-1 and TRBJ2-1; 13 nucleotides agree with TRBD2. Losses at the gene ends were 4 bases for V and 10 bases for J; bases not matched to a gene: 10. Germline assignment: CDR1 SQVTM and CDR2 ANQGSEA. CDR3 length: 15 amino acids. The CDR3 nucleotides read TGCAGCGTTGGAGGACTAGCGGGAGTTTATATGGAGCAGTTCTTC. As protein: CSVGGLAGVYMEQFF.

The chain combines TRBV5-4 with TRBJ2-1; no clear D gene. Trimming cost V 7 bases and J 3 bases, with 17 bases left between them. CDR1 and CDR2 (germline): SGHNT, YYREEE (reference sequence). The CDR3 has 15 residues. CDR3 amino acids: CASGPRLRCYNEQFF. The CDR3 nucleotides read TGTGCCAGCGGCCCCCGGTTGCGCTGCTACAATGAGCAGTTCTTC.

This clonotype appeared many times. V and J are TRBV9 and TRBJ1-4; D is uncertain. The germline gives CDR1 SGDLS, CDR2 YYNGEE. The CDR3 totals 13 residues. Trimming cost V 3 bases and J 10 bases, with 13 bases left between them. Here the CDR3 reads CASSGRSLGKLFF. The CDR3 DNA sequence: TGTGCCAGCAGCGGGAGAAGTCTCGGAAAACTGTTTTTT.

This clonotype was seen ten or more times. The chain is built from TRBV3-1 and TRBJ2-5, with 9 bases fitting TRBD2. Looked up from germline, CDR1 is LGHDT and CDR2 is YNNKEL (reference sequence). V shed 4 bases, J shed 5 bases, and the junction held 8 bases outside the gene matches. CDR3 length equals 15 residues. The CDR3 loop is CASSRRVAGEETQYF. CDR3 nucleotides: TGTGCCAGCAGCCGCCGGGTAGCGGGAGAGGAGACCCAGTACTTC.

This clonotype was counted many times. The CDR3 sequence: CASSLDVHEQYF. The CDR3 DNA follows: TGCGCCAGCAGCTTGGACGTCCACGAGCAGTACTTC. This sequence joins TRBV5-1 and TRBJ2-7, with no clear D. V was cut by 0 bases and J by 5 bases, with 6 bases left in between. CDR3 length: 12 amino acids. Germline CDR1 SGHRS, CDR2 YFSETQ.

This clonotype was seen ten or more times. The chain combines TRBV5-5 with TRBJ2-2; D uncertain. The CDR3 sequence is 13 residues long. The V and J ends lost 1 base and 3 bases respectively, with 4 bases between them. Germline V CDR1 and CDR2: SGHKS, YYEKEE (reference sequence). The CDR3 is CASSLLYTGELFF. In nucleotides, the CDR3 is TGTGCCAGCAGCTTGCTTTACACCGGGGAGCTGTTTTTT.

This clonotype was detected ten times or more. The chain carries TRBV5-1 and TRBJ1-5, with a weak D call TRBD1 (6 bases). Germline loops: CDR1 SGHRS, CDR2 YFSETQ. CDR3 length: 14 residues. The V end lost 0 bases, the J end lost 6 bases, and 10 bases lay between the germline ends. The CDR3 nucleotides read TGCGCCAGCAGCTTGGAGGCAGGGGCTCAGCCCCAGCATTTT. It codes for CASSLEAGAQPQHF.

This clonotype has at least ten counts. V and J are TRBV6-2 or TRBV6-3 and TRBJ1-5; TRBD1 is a possible D gene (5 bases). The CDR3 runs 17 residues. The germline gives CDR1 MNHEY, CDR2 SVGEGT. V was clipped by 0 bases and J by 9 bases, with 21 bases between them. CDR3 DNA sequence: TGTGCCAGCAGTTACTCGACCGGGTTTGGGGCTGACGGGCCCCAGCATTTT. Translating it yields CASSYSTGFGADGPQHF.

This clonotype has a count of ten or more. V gene TRBV29-1 combines with J gene TRBJ2-2; TRBD2 matches at 8 bases. With 6 bases clipped from V and 5 bases from J, the junction kept 8 bases outside the gene matches. Looked up from germline, CDR1 is SQVTM and CDR2 is ANQGSEA. This CDR3 has 14 amino acids. In nucleotides, the CDR3 is TGCAGCGTCCCGGGGGGGGCTCGTACCGGGGAGCTGTTTTTT. Amino acid sequence: CSVPGGARTGELFF.

This clonotype was seen repeatedly, ten times or more. This sequence joins TRBV7-6 and TRBJ2-1, with 8 nucleotides matching TRBD2. The CDR3 runs 15 residues. V was clipped by 7 bases and J by 4 bases; unmatched bases: 9. Germline values: CDR1 SGHVS, CDR2 FNYEAQ. In DNA, the CDR3 is TGTGCCAGCACTAGGGGCCTAGCGGGTTACAATGAGCAGTTCTTC. Amino acid sequence: CASTRGLAGYNEQFF. The whole variable domain, filled in from reference TRBV7-6 and TRBJ2-1, reads GAGVSQSPRYKVTKRGQDVALRCDPISGHVSLYWYRQALGQGPEFLTYFNYEAQQDKSGLPNDRFSAERPEGSISTLTIQRTEQRDSAMYRCASTRGLAGYNEQFFGPGTRLTVL.

This clonotype was seen many times. The J gene is TRBJ2-2, the V gene TRBV7-9; 8 bases match TRBD2. The V gene's germline CDR1 is SEHNR and CDR2 FQNEAQ (reference sequence). This CDR3 spans 16 amino acids. V shed 4 bases, J shed 1 base, and the junction held 5 bases outside the gene matches. The CDR3 is CASSYTSGENTGELFF. Here the CDR3 DNA reads TGTGCCAGCAGCTACACTAGCGGAGAGAACACCGGGGAGCTGTTTTTT.

By share, this clonotype ranks as medium-sized. The chain carries TRBV20-1 and TRBJ2-5; the D is unclear. Germline CDR1 is DFQATT and CDR2 is SNEGSKA (reference sequence). The CDR3 extends over 14 amino acids. V was clipped by 0 bases and J by 2 bases, with 10 bases between them. This chain's CDR3 is CSAREGQTQETQYF. In nucleotides, the CDR3 is TGCAGTGCTAGAGAAGGCCAGACTCAAGAGACCCAGTACTTC.

This clonotype was seen at least ten times. The rearrangement links TRBV30 to TRBJ2-7, with D possibly being TRBD2 (7 bases). This CDR3 contains 14 residues. The V gene lost 4 bases and the J gene lost 7 bases, with 20 bases spanning the gap. Per the germline V gene, CDR1 is GTSNPN and CDR2 is SVGIG (reference sequence). Written as DNA, the CDR3 is TGTGCCTGGACCCCGACAGTTAGGGGGGGGGAGCAGTACTTC. It codes for CAWTPTVRGGEQYF.

In its sample, this clonotype is large (0.1 to 1%). The chain couples TRBV29-1 to TRBJ2-1; 10 nucleotides align to TRBD2. CDR1 is SQVTM and CDR2 is ANQGSEA in the germline V gene. Trimming removed 4 bases from V and 7 bases from J; junction bases left unmatched: 10. This CDR3 is built from 15 residues. As DNA, the CDR3 is TGCAGCGTTGGGGTGCTGTCTAGCGGGAGAAATGAGCAGTTCTTC. Its translation is CSVGVLSSGRNEQFF.

This clonotype was observed many times. The V call is TRBV7-9, the J call TRBJ1-5; TRBD1 aligns across 11 bases. From germline, CDR1 is SEHNR and CDR2 FQNEAQ (reference sequence). The ends lost 5 bases at V and 6 bases at J; junction bases unmatched: 12. The CDR3 consists of 17 residues. CDR3 coding DNA: TGTGCCAGCAGCCTAGGCACCGGGACAGGGGGAGTTCAGCCCCAGCATTTT. Residues: CASSLGTGTGGVQPQHF. Full variable domain (rest looked up from reference TRBV7-9 and TRBJ1-5): DTGVSQNPRHKITKRGQNVTFRCDPISEHNRLYWYRQTLGQGPEFLTYFQNEAQLEKSRLLSDRFSAERPKGSFSTLEIQRTEQGDSAMYLCASSLGTGTGGVQPQHFGDGTRLSIL.

This clonotype was detected ten times or more. V and J are TRBV6-2 or TRBV6-3 and TRBJ2-7; D is undetermined. CDR1 is MNHEY, CDR2 SVGEGT, per germline. V was trimmed by 0 bases and J by 1 base, leaving 4 bases between them. The CDR3 is 13 amino acids. DNA for the CDR3: TGTGCCAGCAGTTACTCGGGATCCTACGAGCAGTACTTC. Translating gives CASSYSGSYEQYF.

The rearrangement links TRBV24-1 to TRBJ2-5; TRBD2 aligns across 10 bases. This CDR3 has 17 amino acids. Germline CDR1 reads KGHDR; CDR2 reads SFDVKD. V lost 0 bases and J lost 1; bases outside the gene matches: 4. The CDR3 DNA is TGTGCCACCAGTGATTTGTCCCTAGCGGGAGTCCAAGAGACCCAGTACTTC. Translated: CATSDLSLAGVQETQYF.